This T cell receptor beta chain stems from a study of T cell changes during pregnancy in multiple sclerosis (dated by TCRdb to about 2019). General notes on the study: The study looked at changes in the T cell repertoire across pregnancy in women with multiple sclerosis.

On this clone itself: The clone's antigen remains unknown. No much larger clone exists at a distance of one base, and base qualities are not known.

Library preparation was by the immunoSEQ multiplex PCR assay. TCRdb limited this immuneACCESS table to in-frame rearrangements with V and J called. A share of clones is missing; checked studies link under half to unresolved V genes, and the rest is unexplained. This sample gives roughly 80,000 clones in total; 90% to 95% of them show up just once. The ten biggest clones cover approximately 1.5% of the sample. V loses 6 bases of germline sequence and J loses 2 bases, and the interval between the two ends is 10 bases. CDR1 and CDR2, per the germline V gene, are KGHSH and LQKENI. The CDR3 measures 13 amino acids from cysteine to phenylalanine. Just CDR3 DNA is preserved here, 39 bases in frame from base 1.

This chain joins TRBV18 to TRBJ2-5, with the D segment identity uncertain. This TCR derives from a female donor with multiple sclerosis, enrolled in a pregnancy study. The sequences come from peripheral blood, collected before pregnancy. The CDR3 sequence is CASSLGLQETQYF. The nucleotides are TGTGCCAGCTCCCTGGGCCTTCAAGAGACCCAGTACTTC.